A selection of T cell receptor beta chains follows, all from one sample in a study of OX40 agonist ivuxolimab in advanced cancers. Method: immunoSEQ multiplex PCR; TCRdb's copy keeps in-frame clones and lacks some. This repertoire shows tens of thousands of clones, about nine tenths found once; its top ten account for approximately 5%. The sample was CD4+ or CD8+ T cells sorted from blood, taken in a trial of the OX40 agonist ivuxolimab. These receptors were collected from an adult with an advanced solid tumor such as melanoma, head and neck, liver or kidney cancer. CDR3s include the opening cysteine and the closing phenylalanine or tryptophan. Each record gives: clone size, V gene, J gene, CDR3 protein. A row's size may be missing; if present it is once, few, many or a size class.

abundance: once
v_gene: TRBV11-3
j_gene: TRBJ2-7
CDR3aa: CASSLAGSDDYEQYF

abundance: NA
v_gene: TRBV5-4
j_gene: TRBJ2-7
CDR3aa: CASSQDPPGRNRASYEQYF

abundance: NA
v_gene: TRBV27
j_gene: TRBJ1-1
CDR3aa: CASSAQVYTEAFF

abundance: once
v_gene: TRBV4-2
j_gene: TRBJ2-7
CDR3aa: CASSQTGTATYEQYF

abundance: NA
v_gene: TRBV27
j_gene: TRBJ1-2
CDR3aa: CASSLLGWDREIYGYTF

abundance: NA
v_gene: TRBV19
j_gene: TRBJ2-7
CDR3aa: CASSIEPGPWYEQYF

abundance: NA
v_gene: TRBV15
j_gene: TRBJ2-1
CDR3aa: CATSRDNQYNEQFF

abundance: NA
v_gene: TRBV23-1
j_gene: TRBJ2-2
CDR3aa: CASSQSRSGFASCRELFF

abundance: NA
v_gene: TRBV10-3
j_gene: TRBJ2-7
CDR3aa: CAITPSTGATHEQYF

abundance: NA
v_gene: TRBV5-6
j_gene: TRBJ2-2
CDR3aa: CASSLRATRTGELFF

abundance: once
v_gene: TRBV6-6
j_gene: TRBJ2-5
CDR3aa: CASSLISGDSQETQYF

abundance: NA
v_gene: TRBV21-1
j_gene: TRBJ2-1
CDR3aa: CASSDYIPQIGLADNEQFF

abundance: NA
v_gene: TRBV2
j_gene: TRBJ2-1
CDR3aa: CASSSPGAGVNEQFF

abundance: NA
v_gene: TRBV7-2
j_gene: TRBJ2-1
CDR3aa: CASSGEAGVSYNEQFF

abundance: NA
v_gene: TRBV4-1
j_gene: TRBJ2-7
CDR3aa: CAKSGTGTSYEQYF

abundance: NA
v_gene: TRBV5-1
j_gene: TRBJ2-2
CDR3aa: CASSLGLSGELFF

abundance: NA
v_gene: TRBV5-1
j_gene: TRBJ2-7
CDR3aa: CASSTGQTYEQYF

abundance: NA
v_gene: TRBV19
j_gene: TRBJ2-7
CDR3aa: CASASGSAYEQYF

abundance: NA
v_gene: TRBV11-2
j_gene: TRBJ2-7
CDR3aa: CASSLGTVSYEQYF

abundance: NA
v_gene: TRBV6-5
j_gene: TRBJ2-3
CDR3aa: CATQARLVPDTQYF

abundance: NA
v_gene: TRBV18
j_gene: TRBJ2-7
CDR3aa: CASSPQIPGQGAYEQYF

abundance: NA
v_gene: TRBV7-8
j_gene: TRBJ2-7
CDR3aa: CASSLERLAGVEYF

abundance: NA
v_gene: TRBV4-1
j_gene: TRBJ2-1
CDR3aa: CASSRPGQGAAEQFF